This is a list of T cell receptor beta chains from one sample in a study of blood T cell repertoires in COVID-19. Profiled with immunoSEQ multiplex PCR; TCRdb holds only in-frame clones, not every one. The sample has 40,000 or so clones, 85% to 90% seen once. Sequenced material: peripheral blood. These receptors came from a man younger than 45 with active or convalescent COVID-19. Each CDR3 is given with its conserved first and last residue.

v_gene	j_gene	CDR3aa
TRBV7-9	TRBJ2-2	CATPPQGATGELFF
TRBV11-3	TRBJ2-1	CASSQPGTSGRYEQFF
TRBV5-4	TRBJ2-3	CASSSPGGTQYF
TRBV4-1	TRBJ1-1	CASSQMTGNTEAFF
TRBV7-9	TRBJ2-3	CASSLAAGVSDTQYF
TRBV2	TRBJ2-7	CASSEAKYSYEQYF
TRBV4-3	TRBJ2-3	CASSPWTSVNSRDTQYF
TRBV29-1	TRBJ1-1	CSVKGQLNTEAFF
TRBV28	TRBJ1-2	CASSPRYGYTF
TRBV9	TRBJ2-1	CASSVRQGAYNEQFF
TRBV2	TRBJ1-5	CASSEISGAEGNQPQHF
TRBV7-2	TRBJ2-1	CASSPPGLAGNYNEQFF